This T cell receptor (beta chain) was identified during a study of blood T cell repertoires in COVID-19. For the study at large: COVID-19 samples from acute and convalescent phases originated in the United States, Italy and Spain. T cells, B-cell-depleted T cells, or PBMCs supplied cDNA or gDNA.

How the authors handled the data: For nucleated cells, counts were estimated from reference gene primer amplification. Some clones are missing from TCRdb's copy, which holds only in-frame ones; the method was immunoSEQ multiplex PCR. The D gene and trimming were derived from the DNA, and the V and J assignments and clone size from that table. The sample holds 100,000 to 150,000 clones, around 81% seen once. V lost 0 bases to trimming and J lost 7 bases, with 11 bases between them. This CDR3 is built from 15 residues. Germline values: CDR1 SGHRS, CDR2 YFSETQ. The specimen sequenced was peripheral blood. The sequence was collected from a man between 65 and 85 years old with acute or convalescent COVID-19. This chain connects TRBV5-1 to TRBJ1-6; D possibly corresponds to TRBD1 (6 bases). The chain's CDR3 is CASSLDQGSNSPLHF. The CDR3 nucleotides are TGCGCCAGCAGCTTGGACCAGGGGTCGAATTCACCCCTCCACTTT.